The 4 T cell receptor beta chains below come from one sample, sequenced in a study of blood T cell repertoires in COVID-19. Produced via immunoSEQ multiplex PCR; TCRdb's table is partial and in-frame only. The sample contains fewer than 400,000 clones, about 85% of which appear only once. Source material: PBMCs or T cells enriched from blood (not recorded which). The receptors were sampled from a woman between 25 and 40 years old who had been exposed to COVID-19.

J is TRBJ1-1 and V is TRBV19; 8 bases match TRBD1. Trimming took 3 bases from V and 5 from J; bases not matched to a gene: 11. This CDR3 is 16 amino acids long. Germline V CDR1 and CDR2: LNHDA, SQIVND (reference sequence). The CDR3 loop reads CASSIYRGKARTEAFF. The CDR3 region has the DNA TGTGCCAGTAGTATTTACAGGGGGAAGGCCCGAACTGAAGCTTTCTTT.

The V call is TRBV4-1, the J call TRBJ1-5, with a tentative D call TRBD1 (6 bases). CDR3 length: 14 amino acids. V dropped 5 bases and J dropped 2 bases, with 10 bases sitting between them. Per the germline V gene, CDR1 is MGHRA and CDR2 is YSYEKL. The CDR3 sequence is CASSKDRRNQPQHF. The CDR3 nucleotides are TGCGCCAGCAGCAAGGACAGACGCAATCAGCCCCAGCATTTT.

The chain links TRBV28 to TRBJ1-2, with 7 bases matching TRBD1. The CDR3 extends over 13 amino acids. V was clipped by 6 bases and J by 8 bases; unmatched bases: 9. Germline lookup yields CDR1 MDHEN and CDR2 SYDVKM. The DNA for the CDR3 is TGTGCCAGCAGCTCCGGACAGGTCGGCGGCTACACCTTC. Translating gives CASSSGQVGGYTF.

The gene calls are TRBV2 and TRBJ1-2; D is unclear. The CDR3 runs to 11 residues. Germline lookup yields CDR1 SNHLY and CDR2 FYNNEI. The germline V and J ends were trimmed by 6 bases and 6 bases, with 8 bases remaining between them. Here the CDR3 DNA reads TGTGCCAGCAGGGGAGTCGATGGCTACACCTTC. It encodes CASRGVDGYTF.